This record covers a single T cell receptor beta chain. Its cognate antigen is unknown. These data originate in a study of radiotherapy plus CTLA-4 blockade in lung cancer. Study-wide context: Overall, around 19% of patients showed an objective response, while approximately 30% attained disease control.

Study results and caveats: Blood saw expansion of tumor-derived TCR clones after radiotherapy plus ipilimumab.

This table comes from immunoSEQ multiplex PCR, and its TCRdb copy is limited to in-frame clones, with some not included. The repertoire holds some 70,000 clones, around four fifths seen once, with less than 5% in the top ten. Germline CDR1 is MNHNS and CDR2 is SASEGT. Trimming stripped 6 bases from V and 2 bases from J, with 10 bases between. The CDR3 covers 13 residues. Lung cancer patients with chemo-refractory metastatic non-small-cell disease were given focal radiation plus CTLA-4 blockade with ipilimumab. The rearrangement links TRBV6-1 to TRBJ1-2; possibly TRBD1 for D (5 bases). This TCR was sampled from a human donor with non-small cell lung cancer who had a partial response to radiotherapy plus ipilimumab. Sequencing used peripheral blood, obtained from a patient treated with radiotherapy plus ipilimumab. CDR3 nucleotide sequence: TGTGCCAGCAGCCAGGGACTAAACTATGGCTACACCTTC. The encoded protein is CASSQGLNYGYTF.